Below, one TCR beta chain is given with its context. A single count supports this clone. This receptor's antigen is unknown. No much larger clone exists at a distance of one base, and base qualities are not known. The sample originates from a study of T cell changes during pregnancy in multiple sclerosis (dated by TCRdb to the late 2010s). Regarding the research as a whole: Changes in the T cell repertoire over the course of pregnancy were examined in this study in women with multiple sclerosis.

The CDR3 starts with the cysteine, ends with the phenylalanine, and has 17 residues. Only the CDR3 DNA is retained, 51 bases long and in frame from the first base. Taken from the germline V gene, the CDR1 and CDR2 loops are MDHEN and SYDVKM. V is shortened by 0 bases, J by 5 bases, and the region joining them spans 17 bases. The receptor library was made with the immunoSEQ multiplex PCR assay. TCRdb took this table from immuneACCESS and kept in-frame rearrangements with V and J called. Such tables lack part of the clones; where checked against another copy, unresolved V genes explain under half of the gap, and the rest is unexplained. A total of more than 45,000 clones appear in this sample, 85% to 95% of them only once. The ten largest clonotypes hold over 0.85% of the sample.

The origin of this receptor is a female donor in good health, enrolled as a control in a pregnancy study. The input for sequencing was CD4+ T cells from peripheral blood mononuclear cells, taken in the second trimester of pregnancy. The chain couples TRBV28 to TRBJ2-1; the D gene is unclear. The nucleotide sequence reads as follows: TGTGCCAGCAGTTTATGGTCCTTCGCTAGATCCCACAATGAGCAGTTCTTC. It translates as CASSLWSFARSHNEQFF.